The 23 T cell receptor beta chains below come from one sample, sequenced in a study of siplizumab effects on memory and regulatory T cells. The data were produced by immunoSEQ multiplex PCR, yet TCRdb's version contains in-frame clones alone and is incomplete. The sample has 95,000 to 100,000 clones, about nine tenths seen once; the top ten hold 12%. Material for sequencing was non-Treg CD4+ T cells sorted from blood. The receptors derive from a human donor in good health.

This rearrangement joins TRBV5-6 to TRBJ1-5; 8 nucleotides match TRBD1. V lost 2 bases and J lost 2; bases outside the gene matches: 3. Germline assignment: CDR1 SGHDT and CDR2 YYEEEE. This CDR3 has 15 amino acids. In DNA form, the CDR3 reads TGTGCCAGCAGCTTATTACAGGGGGGCAATCAGCCCCAGCATTTT. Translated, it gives CASSLLQGGNQPQHF.

In DNA, the CDR3 is TGTGCCAGCACCCCCGGCGGATTCTACGAGCAGTACTTC. Its translation is CASTPGGFYEQYF. The chain uses TRBV28 and TRBJ2-7, with D unresolved. V was pared by 7 bases and J by 3 bases, with 13 bases between. Germline CDR1 MDHEN, CDR2 SYDVKM. The CDR3 extends over 13 amino acids. Supplemented by reference TRBV28 and TRBJ2-7, the full variable domain reads DVKVTQSSRYLVKRTGEKVFLECVQDMDHENMFWYRQDPGLGLRLIYFSYDVKMKEKGDIPEGYSVSREKKERFSLILESASTNQTSMYLCASTPGGFYEQYFGPGTRLTVT.

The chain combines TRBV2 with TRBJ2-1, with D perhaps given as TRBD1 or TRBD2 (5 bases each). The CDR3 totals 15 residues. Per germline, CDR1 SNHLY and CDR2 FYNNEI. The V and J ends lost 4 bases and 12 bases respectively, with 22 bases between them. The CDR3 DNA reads TGTGCCAGCAGTGGGGTCGGGGCCATACGGAACCGGCAGTTCTTC. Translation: CASSGVGAIRNRQFF.

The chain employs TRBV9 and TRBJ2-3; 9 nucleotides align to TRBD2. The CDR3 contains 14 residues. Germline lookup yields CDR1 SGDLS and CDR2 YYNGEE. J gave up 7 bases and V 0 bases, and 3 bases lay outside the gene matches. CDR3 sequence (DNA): TGTGCCAGCAGCGTAGAGGCTAGCGGGAATACGCAGTATTTT. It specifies CASSVEASGNTQYF.

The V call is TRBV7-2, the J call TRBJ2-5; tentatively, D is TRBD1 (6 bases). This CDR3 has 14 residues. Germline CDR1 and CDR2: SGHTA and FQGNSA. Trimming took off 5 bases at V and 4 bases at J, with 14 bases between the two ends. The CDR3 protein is CASSLDRSGETQYF. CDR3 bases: TGTGCCAGCAGCCTAGACAGGTCCGGAGAGACCCAGTACTTC.

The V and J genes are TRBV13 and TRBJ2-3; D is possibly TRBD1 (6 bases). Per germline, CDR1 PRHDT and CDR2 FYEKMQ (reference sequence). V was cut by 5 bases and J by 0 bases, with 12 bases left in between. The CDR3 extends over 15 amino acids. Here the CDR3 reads CASSLQGGSTDTQYF. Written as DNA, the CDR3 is TGTGCCAGCAGCCTACAGGGTGGCAGCACAGATACGCAGTATTTT. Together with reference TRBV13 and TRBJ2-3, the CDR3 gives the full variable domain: AAGVIQSPRHLIKEKRETATLKCYPIPRHDTVYWYQQGPGQDPQFLISFYEKMQSDKGSIPDRFSAQQFSDYHSELNMSSLELGDSALYFCASSLQGGSTDTQYFGPGTRLTVL.

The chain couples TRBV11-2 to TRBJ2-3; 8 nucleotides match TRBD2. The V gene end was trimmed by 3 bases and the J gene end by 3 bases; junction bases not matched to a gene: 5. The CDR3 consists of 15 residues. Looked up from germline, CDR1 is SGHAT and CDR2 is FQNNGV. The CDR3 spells CASSLRGVETDTQYF. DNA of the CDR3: TGTGCCAGCAGCTTGCGGGGGGTTGAAACAGATACGCAGTATTTT. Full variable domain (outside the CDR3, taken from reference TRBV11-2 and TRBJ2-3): EAGVAQSPRYKIIEKRQSVAFWCNPISGHATLYWYQQILGQGPKLLIQFQNNGVVDDSQLPKDRFSAERLKGVDSTLKIQPAKLEDSAVYLCASSLRGVETDTQYFGPGTRLTVL.

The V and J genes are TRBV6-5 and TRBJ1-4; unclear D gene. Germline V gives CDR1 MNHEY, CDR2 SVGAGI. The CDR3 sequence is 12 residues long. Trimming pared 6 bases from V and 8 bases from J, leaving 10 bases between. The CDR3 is CASSGAGEKLFF. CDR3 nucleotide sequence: TGTGCCAGCAGCGGAGCGGGAGAAAAACTGTTTTTT.

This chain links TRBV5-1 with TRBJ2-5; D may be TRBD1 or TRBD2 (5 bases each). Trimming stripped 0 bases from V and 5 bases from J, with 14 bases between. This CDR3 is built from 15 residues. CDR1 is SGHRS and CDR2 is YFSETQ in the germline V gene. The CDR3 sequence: CASSLVRSGTETQYF. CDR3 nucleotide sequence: TGCGCCAGCAGCTTGGTGCGGTCCGGGACGGAGACCCAGTACTTC.

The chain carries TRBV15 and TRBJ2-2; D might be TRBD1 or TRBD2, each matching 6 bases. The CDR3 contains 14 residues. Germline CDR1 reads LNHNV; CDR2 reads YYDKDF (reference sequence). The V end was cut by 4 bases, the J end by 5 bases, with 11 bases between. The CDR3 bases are TGTGCCACCAGCATACAGGGAGGAACCGGGGAGCTGTTTTTT. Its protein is CATSIQGGTGELFF.

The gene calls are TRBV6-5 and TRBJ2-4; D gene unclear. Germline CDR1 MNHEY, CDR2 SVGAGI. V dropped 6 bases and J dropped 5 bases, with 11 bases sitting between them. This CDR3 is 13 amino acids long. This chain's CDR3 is CASSPSLENIQYF. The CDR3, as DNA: TGTGCCAGCAGCCCCTCCCTGGAAAACATTCAGTACTTC.

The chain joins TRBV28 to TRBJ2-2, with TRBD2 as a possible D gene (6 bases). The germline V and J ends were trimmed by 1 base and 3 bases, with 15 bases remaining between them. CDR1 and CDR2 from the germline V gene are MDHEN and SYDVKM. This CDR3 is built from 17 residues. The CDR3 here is CASSLSGGGGYTGELFF. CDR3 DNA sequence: TGTGCCAGCAGTTTATCCGGGGGTGGGGGTTACACCGGGGAGCTGTTTTTT.

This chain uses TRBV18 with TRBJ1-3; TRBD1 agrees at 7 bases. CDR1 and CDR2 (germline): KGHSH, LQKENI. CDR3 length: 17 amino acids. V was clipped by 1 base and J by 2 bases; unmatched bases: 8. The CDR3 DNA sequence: TGTGCCAGCTCACCACGCTCGGCCACAGGGGCTGGAAACACCATATATTTT. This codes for CASSPRSATGAGNTIYF.

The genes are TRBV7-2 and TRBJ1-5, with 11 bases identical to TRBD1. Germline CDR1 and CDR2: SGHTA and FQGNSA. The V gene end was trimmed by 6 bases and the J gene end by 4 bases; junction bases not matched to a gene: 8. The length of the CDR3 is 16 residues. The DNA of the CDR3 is TGTGCCAGCAGATTTACCGGGACAGGGGGAAATCAGCCCCAGCATTTT. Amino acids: CASRFTGTGGNQPQHF.

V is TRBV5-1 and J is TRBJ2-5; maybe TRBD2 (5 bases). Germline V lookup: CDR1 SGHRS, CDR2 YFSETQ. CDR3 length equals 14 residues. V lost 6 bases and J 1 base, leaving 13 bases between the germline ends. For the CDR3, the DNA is TGCGCCAGCACCCCGGGGTCGAGCCAAGAGACCCAGTACTTC. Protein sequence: CASTPGSSQETQYF.

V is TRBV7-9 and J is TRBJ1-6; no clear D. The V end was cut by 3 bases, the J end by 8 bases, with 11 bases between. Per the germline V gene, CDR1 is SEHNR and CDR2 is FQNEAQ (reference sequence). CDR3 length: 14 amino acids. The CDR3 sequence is CASSLPQKYSPLHF. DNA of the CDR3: TGTGCCAGCAGCTTGCCACAGAAGTATTCACCCCTCCACTTT.

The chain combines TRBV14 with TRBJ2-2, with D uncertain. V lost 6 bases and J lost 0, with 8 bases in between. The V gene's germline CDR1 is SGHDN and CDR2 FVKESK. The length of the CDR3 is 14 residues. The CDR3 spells CASSLVPNTGELFF. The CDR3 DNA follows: TGTGCCAGCAGTTTGGTACCGAACACCGGGGAGCTGTTTTTT.

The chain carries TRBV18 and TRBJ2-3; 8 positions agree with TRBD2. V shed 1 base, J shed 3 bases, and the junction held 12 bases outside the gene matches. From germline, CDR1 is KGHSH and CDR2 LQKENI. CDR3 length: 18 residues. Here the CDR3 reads CASSPLVQAGDETDTQYF. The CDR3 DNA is TGTGCCAGCTCACCACTCGTTCAAGCGGGAGATGAAACAGATACGCAGTATTTT.

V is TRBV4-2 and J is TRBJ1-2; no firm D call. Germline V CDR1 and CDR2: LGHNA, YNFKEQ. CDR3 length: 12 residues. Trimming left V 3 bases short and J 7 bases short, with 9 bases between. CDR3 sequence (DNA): TGTGCCAGCAGCCAGCCTGTAGTTGGCTACACCTTC. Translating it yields CASSQPVVGYTF.

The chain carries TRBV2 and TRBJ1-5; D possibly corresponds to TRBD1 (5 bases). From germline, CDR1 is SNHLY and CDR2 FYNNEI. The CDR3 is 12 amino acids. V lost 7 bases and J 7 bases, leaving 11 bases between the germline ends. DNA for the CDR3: TGTGCCAGCAACCGGGGGACCCAGCCCCAGCATTTT. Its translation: CASNRGTQPQHF.

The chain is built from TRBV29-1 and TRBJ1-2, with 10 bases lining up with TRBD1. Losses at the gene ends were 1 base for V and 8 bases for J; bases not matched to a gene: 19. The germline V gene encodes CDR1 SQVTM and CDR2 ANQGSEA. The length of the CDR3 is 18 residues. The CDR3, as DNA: TGCAGCGTTGAAGTACGTTTCGGGACAGGGGACCCTTGGGGCGGCTACACCTTC. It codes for CSVEVRFGTGDPWGGYTF.

The CDR3: CAWQLMNTEAFF. The CDR3 coding sequence is TGTGCCTGGCAGTTAATGAACACTGAAGCTTTCTTT. The chain joins TRBV30 to TRBJ1-1; D is unclear. The CDR3 is 12 residues long. The germline V gene has CDR1 GTSNPN and CDR2 SVGIG (reference sequence). V dropped 5 bases and J dropped 0 bases, with 7 bases sitting between them.

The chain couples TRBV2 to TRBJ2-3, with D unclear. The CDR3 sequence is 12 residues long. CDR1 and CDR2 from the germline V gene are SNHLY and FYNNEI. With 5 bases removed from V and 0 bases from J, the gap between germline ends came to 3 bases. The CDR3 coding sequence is TGTGCCAGCAGTACTAGCACAGATACGCAGTATTTT. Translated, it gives CASSTSTDTQYF.